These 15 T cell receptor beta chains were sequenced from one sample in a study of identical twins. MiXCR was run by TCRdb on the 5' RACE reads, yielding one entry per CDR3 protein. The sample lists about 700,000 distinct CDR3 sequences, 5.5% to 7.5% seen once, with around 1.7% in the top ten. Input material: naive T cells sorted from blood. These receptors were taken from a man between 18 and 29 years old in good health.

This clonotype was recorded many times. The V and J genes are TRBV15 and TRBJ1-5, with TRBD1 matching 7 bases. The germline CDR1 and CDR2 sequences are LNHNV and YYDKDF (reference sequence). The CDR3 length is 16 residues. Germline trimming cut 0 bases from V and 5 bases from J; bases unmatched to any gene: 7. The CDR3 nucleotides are TGTGCCACCAGCAGAGATCTCGACAGGGACTATCAGCCCCAGCATTTT. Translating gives CATSRDLDRDYQPQHF.

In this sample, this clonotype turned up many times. CDR3: CASSLVGGRSYEQYF. The CDR3 DNA reads TGTGCCAGCAGCTTAGTCGGGGGAAGATCTTACGAGCAGTACTTC. V is TRBV7-9 and J is TRBJ2-7; the D gene is possibly TRBD2 (6 bases). V was cut by 1 base and J by 4 bases, with 14 bases left in between. This CDR3 has 15 amino acids. Looked up from germline, CDR1 is SEHNR and CDR2 is FQNEAQ (reference sequence).

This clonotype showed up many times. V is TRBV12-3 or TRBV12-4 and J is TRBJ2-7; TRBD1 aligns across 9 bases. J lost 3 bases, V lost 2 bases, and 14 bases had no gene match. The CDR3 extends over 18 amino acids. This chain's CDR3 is CASSLRILGQGHSYEQYF. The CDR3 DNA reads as TGTGCCAGCAGTTTACGAATACTAGGACAGGGGCACAGCTACGAGCAGTACTTC.

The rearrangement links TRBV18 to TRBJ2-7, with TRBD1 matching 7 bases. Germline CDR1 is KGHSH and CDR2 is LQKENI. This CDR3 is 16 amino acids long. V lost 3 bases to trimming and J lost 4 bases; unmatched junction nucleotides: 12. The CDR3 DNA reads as TGTGCCAGCTCACCGGGGGCCGGGACAGACAATTACGAGCAGTACTTC. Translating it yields CASSPGAGTDNYEQYF.

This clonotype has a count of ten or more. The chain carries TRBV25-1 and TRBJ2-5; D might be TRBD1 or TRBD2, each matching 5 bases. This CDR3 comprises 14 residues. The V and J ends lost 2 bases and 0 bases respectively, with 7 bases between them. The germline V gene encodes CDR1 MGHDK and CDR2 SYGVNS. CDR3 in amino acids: CASSEPGHQETQYF. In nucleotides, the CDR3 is TGTGCCAGCAGTGAACCGGGACACCAAGAGACCCAGTACTTC. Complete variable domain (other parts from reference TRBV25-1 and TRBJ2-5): EADIYQTPRYLVIGTGKKITLECSQTMGHDKMYWYQQDPGMELHLIHYSYGVNSTEKGDLSSESTVSRIRTEHFPLTLESARPSHTSQYLCASSEPGHQETQYFGPGTRLLVL.

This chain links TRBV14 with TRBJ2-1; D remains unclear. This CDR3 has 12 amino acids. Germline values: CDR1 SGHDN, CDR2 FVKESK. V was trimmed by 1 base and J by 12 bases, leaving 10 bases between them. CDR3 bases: TGTGCCAGCAGCCAAGCATCCGCCGTGCAGTTCTTC. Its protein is CASSQASAVQFF.

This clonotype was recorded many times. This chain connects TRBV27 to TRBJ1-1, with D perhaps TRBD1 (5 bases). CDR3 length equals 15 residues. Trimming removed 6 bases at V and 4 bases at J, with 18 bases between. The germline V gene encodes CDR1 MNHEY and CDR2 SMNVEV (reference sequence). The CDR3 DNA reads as TGTGCCAGCAGAAATCCCTTTGGGGGGGGCACTGAAGCTTTCTTT. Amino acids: CASRNPFGGGTEAFF.

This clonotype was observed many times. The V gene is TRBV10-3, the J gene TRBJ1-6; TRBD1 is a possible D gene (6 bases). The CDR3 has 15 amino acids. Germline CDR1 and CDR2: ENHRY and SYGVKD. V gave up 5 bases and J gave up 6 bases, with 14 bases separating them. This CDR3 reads CAISSRDTINSPLHF. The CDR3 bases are TGTGCCATCAGTTCCCGGGACACGATTAATTCACCCCTCCACTTT.

The CDR3 region has the DNA TGTGCCAGCAATTCGGGGGGCATTAGCACTGAAGCTTTCTTT. The encoded protein is CASNSGGISTEAFF. This chain uses TRBV28 with TRBJ1-1, with D possibly TRBD1 on 6 matching bases. The CDR3 runs 14 residues. Germline-derived CDR1 and CDR2 are MDHEN and SYDVKM. With 7 bases removed from V and 4 bases from J, the gap between germline ends came to 16 bases.

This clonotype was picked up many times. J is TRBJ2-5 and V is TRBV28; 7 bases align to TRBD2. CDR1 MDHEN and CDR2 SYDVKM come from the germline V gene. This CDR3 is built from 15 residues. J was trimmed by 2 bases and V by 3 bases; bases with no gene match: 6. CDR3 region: CASSLGTTFQETQYF. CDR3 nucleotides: TGTGCCAGCAGTTTGGGGACTACCTTTCAAGAGACCCAGTACTTC.

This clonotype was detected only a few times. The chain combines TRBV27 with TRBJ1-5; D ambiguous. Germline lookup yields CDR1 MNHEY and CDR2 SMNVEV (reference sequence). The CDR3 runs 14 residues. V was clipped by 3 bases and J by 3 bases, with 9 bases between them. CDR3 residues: CASSLRAINQPQHF. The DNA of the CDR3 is TGTGCCAGCAGTTTGAGGGCGATCAATCAGCCCCAGCATTTT.

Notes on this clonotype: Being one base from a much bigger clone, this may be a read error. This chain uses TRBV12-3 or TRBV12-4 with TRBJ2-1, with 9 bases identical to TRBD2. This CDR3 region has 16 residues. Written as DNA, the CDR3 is TGTGCCTGCAGTCCGCTCCTAGCGGGATATATCAATGAGCAGTTCTTC. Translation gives CACSPLLAGYINEQFF.

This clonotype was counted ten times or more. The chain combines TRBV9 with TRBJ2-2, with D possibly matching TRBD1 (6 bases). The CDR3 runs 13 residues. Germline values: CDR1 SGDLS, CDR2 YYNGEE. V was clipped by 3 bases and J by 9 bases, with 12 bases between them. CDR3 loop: CASSGARGWELFF. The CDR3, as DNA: TGTGCCAGCAGCGGAGCAAGGGGGTGGGAGCTGTTTTTT.

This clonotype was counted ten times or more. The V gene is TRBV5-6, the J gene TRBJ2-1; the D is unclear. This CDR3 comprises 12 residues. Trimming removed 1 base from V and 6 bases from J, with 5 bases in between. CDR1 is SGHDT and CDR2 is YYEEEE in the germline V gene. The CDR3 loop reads CASSLYGNEQFF. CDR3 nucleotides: TGTGCCAGCAGCTTGTACGGCAATGAGCAGTTCTTC. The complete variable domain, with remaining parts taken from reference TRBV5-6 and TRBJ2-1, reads DAGVTQSPTHLIKTRGQQVTLRCSPKSGHDTVSWYQQALGQGPQFIFQYYEEEERQRGNFPDRFSGHQFPNYSSELNVNALLLGDSALYLCASSLYGNEQFFGPGTRLTVL.

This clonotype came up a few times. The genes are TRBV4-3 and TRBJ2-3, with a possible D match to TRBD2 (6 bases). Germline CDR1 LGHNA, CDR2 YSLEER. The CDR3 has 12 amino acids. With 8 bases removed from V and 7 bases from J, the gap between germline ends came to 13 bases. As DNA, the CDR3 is TGCGCCAGCTCCCCCGGGGGATATACGCAGTATTTT. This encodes CASSPGGYTQYF.